The T cell receptor beta chain described here comes from a study of blood T cell repertoires in COVID-19 (dated by TCRdb to the early 2020s). With respect to the entire study: The collaborator samples originated in the United States, Italy and Spain and spanned the acute and convalescent phases of COVID-19. The prospective study material was composed of cDNA or gDNA derived from T cells, B-cell-depleted T cells, or PBMCs. Subjects who had been exposed to COVID-19, were actively infected with it, or had recovered from it provided the deeply sampled blood TCRbeta repertoires that made up the dataset. The repertoires were released in a freely available public database meant as a resource for research on the immune response to SARS-CoV-2. The samples were drawn from the first 160 participants of the ongoing ImmuneRACE study and from some 1,300 subjects provided by 6 global collaborators. The sample metadata nearly always contained a de-identified subject ID, COVID-19 status, age in years and sex. Where available, HLA class I and class II types were taken from metadata supplied by the sample provider and were not determined by assay-based typing.

About this clone itself: Its antigen is unknown. Per-base qualities were not stored, and no clone one base away is much larger.

The junction shows trimming of 5 bases on V and 12 bases on J, plus 13 bases between the germline ends. The germline V gene (reference sequence) gives CDR1 as SEHNR and CDR2 as FQNEAQ. The CDR3, cysteine through phenylalanine, is 12 amino acids long. The entry retains the CDR3 DNA only, 36 bases that are in frame from base 1. General study outcomes and caveats: The quantity of clinical and demographic metadata differed by source and by participant and was supplied without curation.

Whole blood was collected in K2EDTA tubes by collaborating institutions according to the institutions' own protocols. Collaborator samples were shipped for TCRbeta analysis as frozen whole blood, isolated PBMCs, or DNA extracted from either sample type. TCRbeta CDR3 regions were amplified from genomic DNA by means of the immunoSEQ Assay, a bias-controlled multiplex PCR. On the study's bioinformatics: The number of nucleated cells in each sample was estimated by amplification of reference gene primers within the assay. To quantify the absolute abundance of each unique TCRbeta CDR3 rearrangement, sequence reads were collapsed and filtered. For each sample, productive Simpson clonality was calculated as the square root of Simpson's diversity index over productive rearrangements. TCRdb mirrors the immuneACCESS table, restricted to in-frame sequences. Some clones are absent from its copies; in checked studies, under half trace to an unresolved V gene, and the reason for the others is unknown. V, J and clone size were drawn from that table, and D and trimming were deduced from the DNA. The sample has 35,000 to 50,000 clones on record, approximately 81% of them singletons. About 9.1% of the sample goes to the ten largest clones.

Material: peripheral blood. The rearranged chain carries TRBV7-9 and TRBJ1-4; no D gene can be assigned with confidence. This TCR derives from a man aged 60 to 69 in a cohort sampled during active COVID-19. The nucleotides are TGTGCCAGCAGCCCAGAGGCTCGGGAACTGTTTTTT. Translation gives CASSPEARELFF.